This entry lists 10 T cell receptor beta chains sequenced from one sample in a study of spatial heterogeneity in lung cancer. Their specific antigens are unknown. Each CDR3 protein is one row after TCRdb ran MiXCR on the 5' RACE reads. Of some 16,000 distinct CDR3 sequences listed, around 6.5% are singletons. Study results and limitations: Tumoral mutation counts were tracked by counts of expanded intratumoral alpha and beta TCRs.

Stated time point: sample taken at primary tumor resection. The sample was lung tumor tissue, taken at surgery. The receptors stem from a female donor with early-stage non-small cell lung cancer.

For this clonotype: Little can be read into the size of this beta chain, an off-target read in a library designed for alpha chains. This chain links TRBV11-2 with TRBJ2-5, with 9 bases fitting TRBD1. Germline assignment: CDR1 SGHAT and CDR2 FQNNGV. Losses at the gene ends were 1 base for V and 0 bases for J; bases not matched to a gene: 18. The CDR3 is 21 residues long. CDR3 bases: TGTGCCAGCAGCTTAGTGCCCACAGGGGGCCGACTTCCCCTAAACCAAGAGACCCAGTACTTC. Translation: CASSLVPTGGRLPLNQETQYF.

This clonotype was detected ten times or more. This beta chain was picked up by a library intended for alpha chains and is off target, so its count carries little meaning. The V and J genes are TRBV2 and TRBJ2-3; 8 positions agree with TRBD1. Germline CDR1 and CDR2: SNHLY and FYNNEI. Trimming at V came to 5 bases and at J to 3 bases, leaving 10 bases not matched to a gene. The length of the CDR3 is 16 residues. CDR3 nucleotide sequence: TGTGCCAGCAGTAACCAGGGGGCGTTGGGGACAGATACGCAGTATTTT. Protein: CASSNQGALGTDTQYF.

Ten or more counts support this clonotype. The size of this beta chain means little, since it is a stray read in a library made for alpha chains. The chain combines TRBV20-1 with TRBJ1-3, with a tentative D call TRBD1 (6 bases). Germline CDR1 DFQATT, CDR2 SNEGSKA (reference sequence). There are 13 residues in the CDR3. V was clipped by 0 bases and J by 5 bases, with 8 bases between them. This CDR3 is CSARDGGRNTIYF. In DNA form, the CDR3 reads TGCAGTGCTAGAGATGGGGGCCGAAACACCATATATTTT.

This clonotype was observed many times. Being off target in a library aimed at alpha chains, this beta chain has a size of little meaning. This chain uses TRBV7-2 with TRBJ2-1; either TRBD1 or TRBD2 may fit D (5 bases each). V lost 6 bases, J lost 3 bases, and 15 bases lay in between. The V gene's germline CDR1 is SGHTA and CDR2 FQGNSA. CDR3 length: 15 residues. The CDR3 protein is CASRLTGTDYNEQFF. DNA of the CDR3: TGTGCCAGCAGACTAACCGGGACGGACTACAATGAGCAGTTCTTC.

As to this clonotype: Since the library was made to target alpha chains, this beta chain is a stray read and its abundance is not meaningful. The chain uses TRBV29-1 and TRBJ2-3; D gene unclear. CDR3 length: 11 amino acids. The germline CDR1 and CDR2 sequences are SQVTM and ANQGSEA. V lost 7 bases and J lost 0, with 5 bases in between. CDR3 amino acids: CSGTSTDTQYF. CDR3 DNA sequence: TGCAGCGGAACAAGCACAGATACGCAGTATTTT.

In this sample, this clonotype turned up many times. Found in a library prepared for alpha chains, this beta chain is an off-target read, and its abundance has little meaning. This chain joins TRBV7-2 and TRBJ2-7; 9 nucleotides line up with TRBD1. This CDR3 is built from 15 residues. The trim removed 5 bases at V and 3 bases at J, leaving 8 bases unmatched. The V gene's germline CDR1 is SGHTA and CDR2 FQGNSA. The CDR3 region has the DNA TGTGCCAGCAGCCTGCCGGGACAGGGAGACTACGAGCAGTACTTC. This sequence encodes CASSLPGQGDYEQYF.

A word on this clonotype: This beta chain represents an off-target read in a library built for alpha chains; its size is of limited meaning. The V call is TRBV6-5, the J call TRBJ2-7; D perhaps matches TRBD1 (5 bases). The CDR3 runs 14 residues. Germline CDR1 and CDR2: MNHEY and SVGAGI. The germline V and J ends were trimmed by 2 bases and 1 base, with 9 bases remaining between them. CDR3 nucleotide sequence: TGTGCCAGCAGTTACAGACAGATTTCCTACGAGCAGTACTTC. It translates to CASSYRQISYEQYF.

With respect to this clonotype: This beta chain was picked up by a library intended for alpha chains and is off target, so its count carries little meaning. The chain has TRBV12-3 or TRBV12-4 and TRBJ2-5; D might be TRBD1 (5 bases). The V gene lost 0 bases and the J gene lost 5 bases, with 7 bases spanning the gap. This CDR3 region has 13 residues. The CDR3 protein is CASSLADIETQYF. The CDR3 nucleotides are TGTGCCAGCAGTTTAGCGGACATTGAGACCCAGTACTTC.

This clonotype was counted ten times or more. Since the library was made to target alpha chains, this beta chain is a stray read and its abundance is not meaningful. The CDR3 loop is CATAQPTVGNTIYF. Here the CDR3 DNA reads TGTGCCACCGCCCAACCAACAGTGGGAAACACCATATATTTT. The rearrangement uses TRBV15 and TRBJ1-3; D is ambiguous. Germline V gives CDR1 LNHNV, CDR2 YYDKDF (reference sequence). V lost 8 bases to trimming and J lost 4 bases, with 15 bases between them. This CDR3 contains 14 residues. The whole variable domain, filled in from reference TRBV15 and TRBJ1-3, reads DAMVIQNPRYQVTQFGKPVTLSCSQTLNHNVMYWYQQKSSQAPKLLFHYYDKDFNNEADTPDNFQSRRPNTSFCFLDIRSPGLGDTAMYLCATAQPTVGNTIYFGEGSWLTVV.

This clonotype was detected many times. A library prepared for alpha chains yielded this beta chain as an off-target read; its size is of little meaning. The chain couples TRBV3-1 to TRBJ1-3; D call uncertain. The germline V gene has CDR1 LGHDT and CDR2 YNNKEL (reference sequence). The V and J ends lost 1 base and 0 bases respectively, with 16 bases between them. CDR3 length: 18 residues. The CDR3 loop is CASSQVAVGSFSGNTIYF. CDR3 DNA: TGTGCCAGCAGCCAAGTTGCGGTCGGGAGCTTCTCTGGAAACACCATATATTTT.